This TCR beta chain was retrieved from a study of blood T cell repertoires in COVID-19. Sequencing was performed with immunoSEQ multiplex PCR; in TCRdb, only in-frame clones are kept and a portion is missing. This sample has 85,000 to 95,000 clones, with roughly 87% found just once. This clone was seen once. Trimming removed 10 bases from V and 5 bases from J; junction bases left unmatched: 10. Looked up from germline, CDR1 is WNHNN and CDR2 is SYGVQD (reference sequence). This CDR3 has 16 residues. The clonotype originates from a woman older than 75 with active COVID-19. The sample consisted of peripheral blood. The V gene is TRBV10-1, the J gene TRBJ2-1, with 14 nucleotides matching TRBD2. CDR3 region: CAISTSGRAGDNEQFF. The CDR3 DNA follows: TGCGCCATTTCGACTAGCGGGAGGGCCGGAGACAATGAGCAGTTCTTC.